This passage covers 12 T cell receptor beta chains from one sample sequenced in a study of brain T cells in children with intractable seizures. TCRdb's copy holds only in-frame clones and misses some; the assay was immunoSEQ multiplex PCR. The sample has 70,000 to 90,000 clones, approximately 94% seen once. The sequenced sample was peripheral blood, obtained at surgery. The receptors originated from a boy under two years old with tuberous sclerosis and intractable seizures.

In this sample, this clone turned up once. This chain connects TRBV6-5 to TRBJ2-7, with D possibly being TRBD2 (6 bases). This CDR3 region has 11 residues. V was pared by 5 bases and J by 11 bases, with 13 bases between. Germline V lookup: CDR1 MNHEY, CDR2 SVGAGI. CDR3 amino acids: CASSLGGGKYF. The CDR3 DNA is TGTGCCAGCAGTCTGGGGGGTGGGAAGTACTTC.

The J gene is TRBJ1-4, the V gene TRBV6-5, with 7 bases that match TRBD1. The germline V gene has CDR1 MNHEY and CDR2 SVGAGI. Germline trimming cut 6 bases from V and 5 bases from J; bases unmatched to any gene: 6. This CDR3 spans 14 amino acids. CDR3 DNA sequence: TGTGCCAGCAGCCCCGGGACAGCGAATGAAAAACTGTTTTTT. Residues: CASSPGTANEKLFF.

The CDR3 loop reads CASSPHRLAGGGNEQFF. Written as DNA, the CDR3 is TGTGCCAGCAGTCCCCACAGACTAGCGGGAGGGGGAAATGAGCAGTTCTTC. The V call is TRBV6-2 or TRBV6-3, the J call TRBJ2-1, with 14 bases identical to TRBD2. V lost 5 bases to trimming and J lost 7 bases; unmatched junction nucleotides: 10. This CDR3 is 17 amino acids long. The germline CDR1 and CDR2 sequences are MNHEY and SVGEGT.

The V and J genes are TRBV15 and TRBJ1-1, with unresolved D. Germline V gives CDR1 LNHNV, CDR2 YYDKDF (reference sequence). V was cut by 0 bases and J by 5 bases, with 16 bases left in between. The CDR3 runs 16 residues. The CDR3 sequence: CATSRDRENLLTEAFF. DNA for the CDR3: TGTGCCACCAGCAGAGATAGGGAGAATCTCCTAACTGAAGCTTTCTTT.

The chain joins TRBV7-8 to TRBJ1-4, with TRBD1 identical over 9 bases. Trimming took 0 bases from V and 7 from J; bases not matched to a gene: 9. The CDR3 is 17 amino acids. CDR1 is SGHVS and CDR2 is FQNEAQ in the germline V gene. The CDR3: CASSLALRQGVAEKLFF. Written as DNA, the CDR3 is TGTGCCAGCAGCTTAGCGCTAAGACAGGGGGTAGCTGAAAAACTGTTTTTT.

The chain joins TRBV5-4 to TRBJ1-1; a possible D gene is TRBD1 (5 bases). The CDR3 loop spans 15 amino acids. V was shortened by 4 bases and J by 0 bases, with 13 bases between the two germline ends. CDR1 and CDR2 (germline): SGHNT, YYREEE (reference sequence). The CDR3 loop reads CASSPQGNMNTEAFF. CDR3 nucleotide sequence: TGTGCCAGCAGCCCCCAGGGCAACATGAACACTGAAGCTTTCTTT.

This chain joins TRBV24-1 and TRBJ2-1; 9 nucleotides match TRBD1. Looked up from germline, CDR1 is KGHDR and CDR2 is SFDVKD. The ends lost 6 bases at V and 2 bases at J; junction bases unmatched: 4. The CDR3 runs to 15 residues. The DNA for the CDR3 is TGTGCCACCAGTCTTGACAGGGGGACCTACAATGAGCAGTTCTTC. Translating it yields CATSLDRGTYNEQFF.

This chain uses TRBV5-1 with TRBJ2-5; 9 bases agree with TRBD2. This CDR3 region has 15 residues. Germline V gene sequence: CDR1 SGHRS, CDR2 YFSETQ. The ends lost 4 bases at V and 1 base at J; junction bases unmatched: 5. CDR3 DNA: TGCGCCAGCAGCGGGACTAGCTTAAGCCAAGAGACCCAGTACTTC. It is translated as CASSGTSLSQETQYF.

The V gene is TRBV11-3, the J gene TRBJ1-3; D is unclear. V shed 4 bases and J shed 0 bases, with 16 bases lying between them. From germline, CDR1 is SGHNT and CDR2 YENEEA. The CDR3 is 17 residues long. The CDR3 nucleotides read TGTGCCAGCAGCTCAGAGGACTGGGATAACTCTGGAAACACCATATATTTT. It translates to CASSSEDWDNSGNTIYF.

The CDR3 DNA sequence: TGTGCCAGTAGTTACAGCGAAAATTCTGGAAACACCATATATTTT. Protein sequence: CASSYSENSGNTIYF. The chain joins TRBV19 to TRBJ1-3; D is undetermined. The germline V gene encodes CDR1 LNHDA and CDR2 SQIVND (reference sequence). The CDR3 contains 15 residues. V was shortened by 5 bases and J by 1 base, with 12 bases between the two germline ends.

CDR3 in amino acids: CASSLVRSGNTGELFF. CDR3 nucleotides: TGTGCCAGCAGCTTAGTCAGGTCAGGGAACACCGGGGAGCTGTTTTTT. The rearrangement links TRBV7-8 to TRBJ2-2; D uncertain. This CDR3 contains 16 residues. Per germline, CDR1 SGHVS and CDR2 FQNEAQ. The V gene lost 1 base and the J gene lost 1 base, with 10 bases spanning the gap.

The rearrangement links TRBV7-3 to TRBJ2-7; D is perhaps TRBD1 or TRBD2 (5 bases each). CDR1 SGHTA and CDR2 FQGTGA come from the germline V gene. The CDR3 is made up of 14 amino acids. Trimming left V 2 bases short and J 3 bases short, with 11 bases between. The CDR3 is CASSLGGKFYEQYF. Here the CDR3 DNA reads TGTGCCAGCAGCTTAGGGGGAAAGTTCTACGAGCAGTACTTC. The complete variable domain, with remaining parts taken from reference TRBV7-3 and TRBJ2-7, reads GAGVSQTPSNKVTEKGKYVELRCDPISGHTALYWYRQSLGQGPEFLIYFQGTGAADDSGLPNDRFFAVRPEGSVSTLKIQRTERGDSAVYLCASSLGGKFYEQYFGPGTRLTVT.